Many counts were recorded for the clone carrying this T cell receptor (beta chain). Its antigen remains unknown. These data are taken from a study of breast tumors, draining lymph nodes, adjacent tissues. The lymph nodes were axillary draining lymph nodes from breast cancer patients. MiXCR, applied by TCRdb to the multiplex PCR reads, yields one record per CDR3 protein. The sample includes 75,000 to 100,000 distinct CDR3 sequences, approximately 19% of them seen just once. The study, taken as a whole, reports: Data fit most tumor T cells coming from lymph node, expanding in tumor. Tumor and nontumor repertoires were significantly more similar in luminal-like than in basal-like breast cancer. Tumor T cell lymph node origin was a supported hypothesis, not proven. Tumors had less TCR diversity than lymph nodes, more than nontumor tissue.

Trimming cost V 2 bases and J 2 bases, with 8 bases left between them. The CDR3 is 14 amino acids. The rearrangement uses TRBV12-3 or TRBV12-4 and TRBJ2-3; D uncertain. The specimen sequenced was axillary lymph node tissue. The TCR was taken from a female donor with breast cancer. Some clones in this sample may be carry-over from other donors' samples. The CDR3 spells CASSLRFLTDTQYF. DNA of the CDR3: TGTGCCAGCAGTTTAAGGTTCCTCACAGATACGCAGTATTTT.